The rows below give T cell receptor beta chains drawn from one sample of a study of blood T cell repertoires in COVID-19. The method was immunoSEQ multiplex PCR; TCRdb's version includes in-frame clones alone and lacks a portion of them. The repertoire has under 300,000 clones, 70% to 90% of them found once; the top ten carry 5.5% to 7.5%. The sample taken for sequencing was peripheral blood. The receptors stem from a woman in her sixties or seventies with active or convalescent COVID-19. CDR3s include the opening cysteine and the closing phenylalanine or tryptophan. Fields, in order: D gene, CDR3 length, clone size, J gene, V gene, CDR3 DNA, CDR3 protein. The D gene is left open where the match is weak. Some rows mark clone size as missing; the rest say once, few, many or name a class of expanded clone.

-	12	once	TRBJ1-2	TRBV7-9	TGTGCCAGCAGCTTTGGGGGAGGTGGCTACACCTTC	CASSFGGGGYTF
TRBD1	17	-	TRBJ1-6	TRBV4-3	TGCGCCAGCAGCCAAGAAAGGGACAGGGTCTTGTCGTCACCCCTCCACTTT	CASSQERDRVLSSPLHF
TRBD2	16	-	TRBJ2-1	TRBV6-1	TGTGCCAGCAGTGAGGGAGGAGCGGGGGGGCTAATCGAGCAGTTCTTC	CASSEGGAGGLIEQFF
-	15	-	TRBJ1-1	TRBV6-5	TGTGCCAGCAGTTACACTACAGGTATCGGTACGGAAGCTTTCTTT	CASSYTTGIGTEAFF
-	15	once	TRBJ1-6	TRBV28	TGTGCCAGCAGTTCTACCGGAGGGAATAATTCACCCCTCCACTTT	CASSSTGGNNSPLHF
-	11	-	TRBJ1-1	TRBV20-1	TGCAGTGTCACAGGCAACACTGAAGCTTTCTTT	CSVTGNTEAFF
-	15	-	TRBJ2-7	TRBV6-5	TGTGCCAGCAGTTACGGTTTGCAGGGTACCGGCGAGCAGTACTTC	CASSYGLQGTGEQYF
-	10	-	TRBJ1-2	TRBV20-1	TGCAGTGCTAGAGAGCGCGGCTACACCTTC	CSARERGYTF
TRBD1	15	-	TRBJ1-6	TRBV6-4	TGTGCCAGCAGCCCCGGGACAGCCAGTAATTCACCCCTCCACTTT	CASSPGTASNSPLHF
-	13	-	TRBJ1-3	TRBV3-1/TRBV3-2	TGTGCCAGCAGCCAGAGCTCTGGAAACACCATATATTTT	CASSQSSGNTIYF
-	14	once	TRBJ2-1	TRBV27	TGTGCCAGCAACTGGGGGGGGCGCAAAAATGAGCAGTTCTTC	CASNWGGRKNEQFF
-	12	-	TRBJ1-1	TRBV18	TGTGCCAGCTCTGGCGCAGGGATGCAAGCTTTCTTT	CASSGAGMQAFF
TRBD1	17	once	TRBJ1-5	TRBV7-9	TGTGCCAGCAGCTTGTCTTACAGGGGCGCGGGCAATCAGCCCCAGCATTTT	CASSLSYRGAGNQPQHF
-	15	-	TRBJ2-7	TRBV6-4	TGTGCCAGCAGTGACTCCAGGTCACAGGTGTACGAGCAGTACTTC	CASSDSRSQVYEQYF
-	15	-	TRBJ1-5	TRBV11-2	TGTGCCAGCAGCTTAGGGGGCAGTAGCAATCAGCCCCAGCATTTT	CASSLGGSSNQPQHF
TRBD1	18	-	TRBJ2-7	TRBV27	TGTGCCAGCAGCACCACGGACAGGATCCCCTCCTCCTTCTACGAGCAGTACTTC	CASSTTDRIPSSFYEQYF
TRBD1	13	-	TRBJ1-2	TRBV12-3/TRBV12-4	TGTGCCAGCAGCTCCCAGGGGGACTATGGCTACACCTTC	CASSSQGDYGYTF
-	13	once	TRBJ2-1	TRBV6-4	TGTGCCAGCAGTGAGTTGTCCTCGGGGAAGCAGTTCTTC	CASSELSSGKQFF
-	14	-	TRBJ1-4	TRBV20-1	TGCAGTGCTAGTCAACAGGGTCGGTTCGAAAAACTGTTTTTT	CSASQQGRFEKLFF